One sample yielded the 29 T cell receptor beta chains listed below, sequenced in a study of blood T cells in healthy people across ages. Sample-barcoded 5' priming and a J-beta primer mix drove a second PCR of about 6 to 12 cycles. MiXCR, run by TCRdb on the 5' RACE reads, gives a single entry per CDR3 protein. This table has approximately 1,700,000 distinct CDR3 sequences, 39% appearing once. The sequencing input was blood. The receptor set was obtained from a human donor in good health.

The chain couples TRBV20-1 to TRBJ2-1; TRBD2 aligns across 10 bases. The CDR3 extends over 15 amino acids. V was clipped by 1 base and J by 9 bases; unmatched bases: 9. Germline CDR1 DFQATT, CDR2 SNEGSKA (reference sequence). CDR3 nucleotides: TGCAGTGCTAGAGTACCGCTAGCGGGGGAGAGTGAGCAGTTCTTC. As protein: CSARVPLAGESEQFF.

This clonotype was observed a handful of times. The rearrangement uses TRBV6-4 and TRBJ1-5; possibly TRBD1 for D (6 bases). Trimming left V 4 bases short and J 6 bases short, with 10 bases between. The CDR3 consists of 13 residues. Germline CDR1 and CDR2: MRHNA and SNTAGT. CDR3 in amino acids: CASSVRGGQPQHF. The CDR3 DNA sequence: TGTGCCAGCAGTGTCAGGGGCGGTCAGCCCCAGCATTTT.

This clonotype was detected a few times. The CDR3 reads CSARSGWVNIQYF. In DNA form, the CDR3 reads TGCAGTGCTAGGTCAGGGTGGGTCAACATTCAGTACTTC. The rearrangement uses TRBV20-1 and TRBJ2-4; a weak D match, TRBD1 (5 bases). Trimming took 3 bases from V and 7 from J, leaving 13 bases between them. The CDR3 runs to 13 residues. Per the germline V gene, CDR1 is DFQATT and CDR2 is SNEGSKA (reference sequence).

The chain employs TRBV4-1 and TRBJ1-1, with 10 positions matching TRBD1. Germline CDR1 MGHRA, CDR2 YSYEKL. The J segment lost 3 bases and the V segment lost 3 bases, leaving 4 bases of the junction unmatched. CDR3 length: 15 residues. In DNA, the CDR3 is TGCGCCAGCAGCCACAGACAGGGGGCGTACACTGAAGCTTTCTTT. This gives the protein CASSHRQGAYTEAFF.

V gene TRBV4-3 combines with J gene TRBJ1-2; TRBD1 aligns across 9 bases. Looked up from germline, CDR1 is LGHNA and CDR2 is YSLEER. CDR3 length: 14 residues. Trimming took 1 base from V and 8 from J; bases not matched to a gene: 5. The CDR3 sequence: CASSQGDRVGGYTF. CDR3 coding DNA: TGCGCCAGCAGCCAAGGGGACAGGGTGGGCGGCTACACCTTC.

The rearrangement uses TRBV12-3 or TRBV12-4 and TRBJ1-5; no reliable D call. Trimming pared 9 bases from V and 1 base from J, leaving 10 bases between. This CDR3 region has 13 residues. The CDR3 DNA reads TGTGCCAGTATTTATGGGAGCAATCAGCCCCAGCATTTT. Amino acid sequence: CASIYGSNQPQHF.

This clonotype was recorded a few times. The V call is TRBV20-1, the J call TRBJ2-1; weak D call: TRBD1 (6 bases). The germline V gene encodes CDR1 DFQATT and CDR2 SNEGSKA (reference sequence). The CDR3 runs 14 residues. V was shortened by 6 bases and J by 6 bases, with 18 bases between the two germline ends. The DNA of the CDR3 is TGCAGTGCCACCAGGGGTTCACGGGGCAATGAGCAGTTCTTC. Translation: CSATRGSRGNEQFF.

This clonotype has a count of ten or more. This rearrangement joins TRBV7-8 to TRBJ2-5; no definite D call. V lost 4 bases to trimming and J lost 0 bases, with 6 bases between them. CDR1 and CDR2 from the germline V gene are SGHVS and FQNEAQ. This CDR3 contains 13 residues. The CDR3 nucleotides are TGTGCCAGCAGCTCCTGGGACCAAGAGACCCAGTACTTC. Its translation: CASSSWDQETQYF.

The chain employs TRBV3-1 and TRBJ2-1; 7 bases align to TRBD1. Germline V lookup: CDR1 LGHDT, CDR2 YNNKEL (reference sequence). There are 18 residues in the CDR3. The V and J ends lost 6 bases and 4 bases, in that order; junction bases with no gene match: 18. CDR3 coding DNA: TGTGCCAGCAGTTACTCGAAGCATAGGGGACAGAGTTACAATGAGCAGTTCTTC. It yields the protein CASSYSKHRGQSYNEQFF.

In the case of this clonotype: A much larger clone differs by one base, so this may be a read error. This chain links TRBV28 with TRBJ2-5, with D perhaps TRBD2 (5 bases). The germline V gene has CDR1 MDHEN and CDR2 SYDVKM. V lost 5 bases, J lost 4 bases, and 8 bases lay in between. The CDR3 is 12 residues long. In DNA, the CDR3 is TGTGCCAGCAGTAACCGGGGAGAGACCCAGTACTTC. It codes for CASSNRGETQYF.

Comments on this clonotype: At one boundary the junction diverges from the germline segment, which might be a read error. The V call is TRBV7-8, the J call TRBJ2-1; 15 bases agree with TRBD2. Germline CDR1 and CDR2: SGHVS and FQNEAQ. This CDR3 comprises 19 residues. The CDR3 is CASSDAGLAGGLSYDEQFF. The DNA for the CDR3 is TGTGCCAGCAGCGATGCGGGACTAGCGGGGGGTCTCTCCTACGATGAGCAGTTCTTC.

This clonotype has more than one count but fewer than ten. The J gene is TRBJ2-1, the V gene TRBV5-1; D unclear. CDR3 length: 17 amino acids. The germline CDR1 and CDR2 sequences are SGHRS and YFSETQ. Trimming left V 4 bases short and J 0 bases short, with 17 bases between. This CDR3 is CASSPNPGPGSYNEQFF. DNA of the CDR3: TGCGCCAGCAGCCCGAATCCTGGGCCAGGCTCCTACAATGAGCAGTTCTTC.

The CDR3 spells CASGSTQGAYEQYF. Here the CDR3 DNA reads TGTGCTAGTGGTTCGACCCAGGGGGCCTACGAGCAGTACTTC. V usage is TRBV12-5 and J usage is TRBJ2-7; 7 bases agree with TRBD1. The CDR3 is 14 amino acids. CDR1 and CDR2 from the germline V gene are LGHNT and FRNRAP. V shed 4 bases and J 2 bases; nucleotides not matched to a gene: 5.

The chain employs TRBV27 and TRBJ2-1, with D perhaps TRBD1 (5 bases). Trimming took off 3 bases at V and 4 bases at J, with 16 bases between the two ends. Germline CDR1 and CDR2: MNHEY and SMNVEV (reference sequence). The CDR3 length is 16 residues. CDR3 loop: CASSFAPRRQYNEQFF. CDR3 bases: TGTGCCAGCAGTTTTGCCCCCCGGAGACAGTACAATGAGCAGTTCTTC.

This sequence joins TRBV30 and TRBJ2-1, with 13 bases identical to TRBD2. The CDR3 extends over 14 amino acids. CDR1 is GTSNPN and CDR2 is SVGIG in the germline V gene (reference sequence). V gave up 2 bases and J gave up 8 bases; unmatched junction bases: 3. The CDR3 nucleotides are TGTGCCTGGAGTCCGGGACTAGCGGGGCATGAGCAGTTCTTC. Translating it yields CAWSPGLAGHEQFF.

As regards this clonotype: With a much larger clone just one base away, this may be a read error. The V and J genes are TRBV7-3 and TRBJ2-2; D may be TRBD2 (5 bases). V was clipped by 4 bases and J by 1 base, with 10 bases between them. Germline CDR1 reads SGHTA; CDR2 reads FQGTGA. The CDR3 runs to 15 residues. CDR3 protein: CASSSGLGNTGELFF. CDR3 DNA: TGTGCCAGCAGCTCCGGACTGGGGAACACCGGGGAGCTGTTTTTT.

The V and J genes are TRBV28 and TRBJ2-1, with D tentatively TRBD1 or TRBD2 (5 bases each). V was cut by 5 bases and J by 13 bases, with 21 bases left in between. This CDR3 contains 14 residues. CDR1 is MDHEN and CDR2 is SYDVKM in the germline V gene. The DNA of the CDR3 is TGTGCCAGCAGTCTCACCGGGACGGAAAGCCAACAGTTCTTC. Protein product: CASSLTGTESQQFF.

This sequence joins TRBV12-3 or TRBV12-4 and TRBJ1-3; D may be TRBD1 (6 bases). CDR3 length equals 14 residues. The V and J ends lost 2 bases and 8 bases respectively, with 13 bases between them. This CDR3 is CASSLIGQPDTIYF. Here the CDR3 DNA reads TGTGCCAGCAGTTTAATCGGACAGCCGGACACCATATATTTT.

V is TRBV10-3 and J is TRBJ2-2; no definite D call. Germline V lookup: CDR1 ENHRY, CDR2 SYGVKD. This CDR3 comprises 11 residues. V was shortened by 6 bases and J by 5 bases, with 4 bases between the two germline ends. In nucleotides, the CDR3 is TGTGCCATCAGACGGACCGGGGAGCTGTTTTTT. Its translation is CAIRRTGELFF.

This rearrangement joins TRBV2 to TRBJ2-1, with 9 bases matching TRBD1. Germline assignment: CDR1 SNHLY and CDR2 FYNNEI. J gave up 5 bases and V 8 bases, and 10 bases lay outside the gene matches. The CDR3 runs 15 residues. The CDR3, as DNA: TGTGCCAGCTTCCGAGGGACAGGGATTAACAATGAGCAGTTCTTC. As protein: CASFRGTGINNEQFF.

V and J are TRBV12-3 or TRBV12-4 and TRBJ2-1; 7 nucleotides line up with TRBD2. The CDR3 is made up of 15 amino acids. V trimming: 6 bases; J trimming: 4 bases; junction bases outside the gene matches: 9. The CDR3 loop reads CASSPGGTPYNEQFF. CDR3 nucleotide sequence: TGTGCCAGCAGCCCCGGGGGGACTCCTTACAATGAGCAGTTCTTC.

The rearrangement joins TRBV2 to TRBJ2-7; no clear D gene. Gene TRBJ2-5 matches the end of the DNA better, so the J call may be wrong. Looked up from germline, CDR1 is SNHLY and CDR2 is FYNNEI. The length of the CDR3 is 15 residues. The chain's CDR3 is CASRAIVYSRWTQYF. As DNA, the CDR3 is TGTGCCAGCAGAGCTATAGTATACTCAAGATGGACCCAGTACTTC.

The chain joins TRBV3-1 to TRBJ2-5; no clear D gene. Deletions cut 5 bases from V and 4 bases from J, with 20 bases between. The length of the CDR3 is 16 residues. Germline V gene sequence: CDR1 LGHDT, CDR2 YNNKEL (reference sequence). The CDR3 sequence is CASSSRRWPSGETQYF. CDR3 nucleotide sequence: TGTGCCAGCAGCTCAAGAAGGTGGCCCTCTGGAGAGACCCAGTACTTC.

With regard to this clonotype: Germline and junction disagree at one end, which may indicate a read error. The chain uses TRBV29-1 and TRBJ2-5, with D tentatively TRBD1 (6 bases). The CDR3 is 15 amino acids. Germline CDR1 and CDR2: SQVTM and ANQGSEA. In nucleotides, the CDR3 is TGCAGCGTTGATATGACAGGACGGGTCCAAGAGGCCCAGTACTTC. Its translation is CSVDMTGRVQEAQYF.

The chain links TRBV29-1 to TRBJ2-7; D possibly corresponds to TRBD2 (7 bases). This CDR3 is 12 amino acids long. Per the germline V gene, CDR1 is SQVTM and CDR2 is ANQGSEA. V dropped 8 bases and J dropped 7 bases, with 18 bases sitting between them. The CDR3, as DNA: TGCAGCTTTTCGGCGGGGGCTGAAGAGCAGTACTTC. Its protein product is CSFSAGAEEQYF.

The chain uses TRBV2 and TRBJ2-1; D remains unclear. Germline-derived CDR1 and CDR2 are SNHLY and FYNNEI. The CDR3 is 12 residues long. V lost 1 base to trimming and J lost 7 bases, with 5 bases between them. The CDR3 DNA follows: TGTGCCAGCAGTGAAGTTCAGAATGAGCAGTTCTTC. It specifies CASSEVQNEQFF. Supplemented by reference TRBV2 and TRBJ2-1, the full variable domain reads EPEVTQTPSHQVTQMGQEVILRCVPISNHLYFYWYRQILGQKVEFLVSFYNNEISEKSEIFDDQFSVERPDGSNFTLKIRSTKLEDSAMYFCASSEVQNEQFFGPGTRLTVL.

V and J are TRBV9 and TRBJ1-2, with D possibly being TRBD1 (5 bases). CDR1 and CDR2 (germline): SGDLS, YYNGEE. Trimming stripped 3 bases from V and 1 base from J, with 16 bases between. This CDR3 is 16 amino acids long. This CDR3 is CASSAQGEGINYGYTF. In nucleotides, the CDR3 is TGTGCCAGCAGCGCACAAGGGGAAGGGATTAACTATGGCTACACCTTC.

On this clonotype: Possible read error: a much larger clone is one base away. The V call is TRBV6-6, the J call TRBJ2-1; D call uncertain. CDR1 and CDR2 from the germline V gene are MNHNY and SVGAGI (reference sequence). With 2 bases removed from V and 4 bases from J, the gap between germline ends came to 15 bases. This CDR3 is built from 16 residues. The chain's CDR3 is CASSYRRSAQYNEQFF. The CDR3 bases are TGTGCCAGCAGTTACCGTCGGTCGGCCCAGTACAATGAGCAGTTCTTC.

This clonotype was seen only a few times. The genes are TRBV29-1 and TRBJ1-1; the D is unclear. Germline loops: CDR1 SQVTM, CDR2 ANQGSEA. Trimming removed 4 bases from V and 0 bases from J, with 9 bases in between. The CDR3 is 13 amino acids. The CDR3: CSVARVLNTEAFF. CDR3 coding DNA: TGCAGCGTTGCAAGGGTTTTGAACACTGAAGCTTTCTTT.